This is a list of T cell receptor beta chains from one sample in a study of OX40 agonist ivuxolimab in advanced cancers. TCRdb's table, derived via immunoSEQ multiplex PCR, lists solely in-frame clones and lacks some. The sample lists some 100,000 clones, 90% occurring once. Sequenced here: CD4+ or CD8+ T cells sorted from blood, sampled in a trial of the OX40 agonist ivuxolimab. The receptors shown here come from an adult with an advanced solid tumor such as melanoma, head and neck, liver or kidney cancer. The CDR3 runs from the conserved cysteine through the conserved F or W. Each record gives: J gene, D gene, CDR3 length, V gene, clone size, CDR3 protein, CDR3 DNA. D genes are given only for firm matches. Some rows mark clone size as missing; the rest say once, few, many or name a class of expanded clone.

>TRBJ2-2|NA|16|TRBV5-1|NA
CASSFQTGSNTGELFF
TGCGCCAGCAGCTTCCAGACAGGTTCGAACACCGGGGAGCTGTTTTTT
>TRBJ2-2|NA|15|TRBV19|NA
CASSIGGLNTGELFF
TGTGCCAGTAGTATAGGAGGACTGAACACCGGGGAGCTGTTTTTT
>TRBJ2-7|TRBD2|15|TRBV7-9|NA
CASSLDGGRASEQYF
TGTGCCAGCAGCTTAGATGGCGGGAGGGCGTCCGAGCAGTACTTC
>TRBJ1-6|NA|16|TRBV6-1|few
CASSERSGGGNSPLHF
TGTGCCAGCAGTGAACGCTCCGGCGGGGGTAATTCACCCCTCCACTTT
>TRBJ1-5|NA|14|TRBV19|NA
CASSKRDTNQPQHF
TGTGCCAGTAGTAAGAGGGACACCAATCAGCCCCAGCATTTT
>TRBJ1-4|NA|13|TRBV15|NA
CATARATNEKLFF
TGTGCCACCGCAAGAGCAACTAATGAAAAACTGTTTTTT
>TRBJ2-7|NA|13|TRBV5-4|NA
CASSSPSSYEQYF
TGTGCCAGCAGCTCGCCTAGCTCCTACGAGCAGTACTTC
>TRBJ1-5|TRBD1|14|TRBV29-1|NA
CSVRDRGRLEPQHF
TGCAGCGTTCGGGACAGGGGACGATTGGAGCCCCAGCATTTT
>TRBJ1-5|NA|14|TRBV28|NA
CASRHGASNQPQHF
TGTGCCAGCAGACACGGGGCTAGCAATCAGCCCCAGCATTTT
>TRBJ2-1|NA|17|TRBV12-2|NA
CASRLAGRGVEGNEQFF
TGTGCAAGTCGCTTAGCAGGTAGGGGGGTTGAGGGCAATGAGCAGTTCTTC